A single sample is the source of the 27 T cell receptor beta chains below, sequenced in a study of cytomegalovirus exposure and HLA in healthy donors. In the PCR, 60 Vbeta and 13 Jbeta primers were used. The table came from immunoSEQ multiplex PCR; TCRdb's copy has only in-frame clones and leaves some out. The sample records about 160,000 clones, roughly three quarters being singletons. Sequencing was performed on PBMCs. These receptors were taken from a woman in her thirties or forties in good health and CMV-seropositive.

A few counts support this clone. V and J are TRBV4-2 and TRBJ1-6; perhaps TRBD1 as D (5 bases). The germline V gene encodes CDR1 LGHNA and CDR2 YNFKEQ. Trimming pared 5 bases from V and 7 bases from J, leaving 15 bases between. CDR3 length: 15 residues. CDR3 residues: CASSFLTEVNSPLHF. CDR3 coding DNA: TGTGCCAGCAGCTTTTTGACAGAAGTAAATTCACCCCTCCACTTT.

J is TRBJ2-2 and V is TRBV9, with D perhaps TRBD1 (5 bases). V shed 7 bases and J shed 0 bases, with 10 bases lying between them. From germline, CDR1 is SGDLS and CDR2 YYNGEE. The CDR3 runs to 14 residues. For the CDR3, the DNA is TGTGCCAGCGACAGAAACGCGAACACCGGGGAGCTGTTTTTT. Encoded protein: CASDRNANTGELFF.

The V and J genes are TRBV30 and TRBJ2-7; TRBD1 is a possible D gene (5 bases). The CDR3 totals 12 residues. Germline values: CDR1 GTSNPN, CDR2 SVGIG (reference sequence). Trimming removed 6 bases from V and 4 bases from J, with 13 bases in between. This CDR3 reads CACGDRKYEQYF. CDR3 coding DNA: TGTGCCTGCGGTGACAGAAAGTACGAGCAGTACTTC.

The rearrangement links TRBV6-4 to TRBJ2-2; TRBD1 agrees at 11 bases. The CDR3 runs 17 residues. Germline trimming cut 6 bases from V and 4 bases from J; bases unmatched to any gene: 10. Germline V gene lookup returns CDR1 MRHNA and CDR2 SNTAGT. For the CDR3, the DNA is TGTGCCAGCAGACGCGCTTCCGGGACAGGGGGCACCGGGGAGCTGTTTTTT. Translation: CASRRASGTGGTGELFF.

The rearrangement uses TRBV15 and TRBJ2-1; D not certain. Germline V gives CDR1 LNHNV, CDR2 YYDKDF (reference sequence). V shed 0 bases and J shed 7 bases, with 7 bases lying between them. This CDR3 contains 13 residues. CDR3 sequence: CATSRDTWNEQFF. The CDR3 nucleotides read TGTGCCACCAGCAGAGATACATGGAATGAGCAGTTCTTC. The variable domain in full, with the rest retrieved from reference TRBV15 and TRBJ2-1, is DAMVIQNPRYQVTQFGKPVTLSCSQTLNHNVMYWYQQKSSQAPKLLFHYYDKDFNNEADTPDNFQSRRPNTSFCFLDIRSPGLGDTAMYLCATSRDTWNEQFFGPGTRLTVL.

With regard to this clone: At one end the junction does not follow the germline gene, possibly because of a read error. This chain joins TRBV9 and TRBJ2-6, with D possibly being TRBD1 (7 bases). This CDR3 is 18 amino acids long. The germline CDR1 and CDR2 sequences are SGDLS and YYNGEE. The CDR3 reads CASSDSPGGGSGANGLTF. CDR3 nucleotides: TGTGCCAGCAGCGATTCACCAGGGGGAGGCTCTGGGGCCAACGGCCTGACTTTC.

In this sample, this clone turned up a few times. V and J are TRBV6-4 and TRBJ2-3; D remains unclear. V gave up 4 bases and J gave up 0 bases, with 5 bases separating them. This CDR3 has 13 residues. CDR1 and CDR2 from the germline V gene are MRHNA and SNTAGT. CDR3 sequence (DNA): TGTGCCAGCAGTGCGACTAGCACAGATACGCAGTATTTT. This gives the protein CASSATSTDTQYF.

The chain employs TRBV30 and TRBJ1-6; a weak D match, TRBD1 (5 bases). The CDR3 consists of 12 residues. The germline V gene encodes CDR1 GTSNPN and CDR2 SVGIG (reference sequence). V lost 6 bases and J lost 10, with 13 bases in between. This chain's CDR3 is CACQGQGSPLHF. CDR3 DNA: TGTGCCTGTCAGGGCCAAGGGTCACCCCTCCACTTT.

The chain uses TRBV7-9 and TRBJ1-3, with 9 bases aligning to TRBD1. The CDR3 contains 16 residues. Germline CDR1 and CDR2: SEHNR and FQNEAQ (reference sequence). The J segment lost 1 base and the V segment lost 5 bases, leaving 6 bases of the junction unmatched. CDR3 region: CASSQTGGRSGNTIYF. The DNA for the CDR3 is TGTGCCAGCAGCCAGACAGGGGGGCGGTCTGGAAACACCATATATTTT.

The V and J genes are TRBV19 and TRBJ1-1; D possibly corresponds to TRBD1 (5 bases). Germline loops: CDR1 LNHDA, CDR2 SQIVND (reference sequence). The CDR3 length is 15 residues. The V and J ends lost 3 bases and 3 bases respectively, with 14 bases between them. CDR3 nucleotide sequence: TGTGCCAGTAGTATTCTGGGGGGTTGGGACACTGAAGCTTTCTTT. Its protein is CASSILGGWDTEAFF.

V gene TRBV5-6 combines with J gene TRBJ2-2, with D unresolved. Germline assignment: CDR1 SGHDT and CDR2 YYEEEE. V lost 0 bases to trimming and J lost 0 bases, with 15 bases between them. This CDR3 spans 18 amino acids. Here the CDR3 DNA reads TGTGCCAGCAGCTTGGCACTACTCGCCAATCCGAACACCGGGGAGCTGTTTTTT. Its protein product is CASSLALLANPNTGELFF.

This chain connects TRBV7-3 to TRBJ1-5, with TRBD1 as a possible D gene (5 bases). Deletions cut 5 bases from V and 5 bases from J, with 22 bases between. The germline V gene has CDR1 SGHTA and CDR2 FQGTGA. The CDR3 loop spans 17 amino acids. The CDR3: CASSTRAGIFRDQPQHF. The CDR3 nucleotides are TGTGCCAGCAGCACCCGCGCAGGGATATTTCGAGATCAGCCCCAGCATTTT.

The chain joins TRBV9 to TRBJ1-4; 10 nucleotides agree with TRBD1. The CDR3 loop spans 15 amino acids. Losses at the gene ends were 4 bases for V and 8 bases for J; bases not matched to a gene: 8. CDR1 is SGDLS and CDR2 is YYNGEE in the germline V gene. The CDR3 loop reads CASSRGQGDLEKLFF. The CDR3 nucleotides are TGTGCCAGCAGCCGTGGACAGGGGGATTTAGAAAAACTGTTTTTT.

This rearrangement joins TRBV7-9 to TRBJ1-2, with 7 nucleotides matching TRBD1. J lost 7 bases, V lost 1 base, and 3 bases had no gene match. Germline V gives CDR1 SEHNR, CDR2 FQNEAQ (reference sequence). The CDR3 extends over 13 amino acids. CDR3 DNA: TGTGCCAGCAGCTTAGGGGGACAGTTTGGCTACACCTTC. Protein product: CASSLGGQFGYTF.

The chain links TRBV11-2 to TRBJ1-5; 9 nucleotides align to TRBD1. Germline V gene sequence: CDR1 SGHAT, CDR2 FQNNGV. The CDR3 runs 14 residues. J lost 4 bases, V lost 3 bases, and 1 base had no gene match. The CDR3 DNA follows: TGTGCCAGCAGCTTGACAGGGGGGAATCAGCCCCAGCATTTT. Translated, it gives CASSLTGGNQPQHF.

This clone was observed a few times. The rearrangement links TRBV2 to TRBJ1-1; 7 positions match TRBD1. Germline-derived CDR1 and CDR2 are SNHLY and FYNNEI. Losses at the gene ends were 7 bases for V and 1 base for J; bases not matched to a gene: 6. CDR3 size: 14 residues. The CDR3 DNA sequence: TGTGCCAGCACCCGACAGGGTCCGAACACTGAAGCTTTCTTT. Amino acids: CASTRQGPNTEAFF.

The table lists this clone with a count of one. The chain couples TRBV7-3 to TRBJ2-1, with a tentative D call TRBD2 (5 bases). This CDR3 spans 14 amino acids. Germline-derived CDR1 and CDR2 are SGHTA and FQGTGA. Trimming cost V 0 bases and J 7 bases, with 10 bases left between them. CDR3 loop: CASSLTIAQNEQFF. CDR3 nucleotides: TGTGCCAGCAGCTTAACCATAGCGCAAAATGAGCAGTTCTTC. Complete variable domain (other parts from reference TRBV7-3 and TRBJ2-1): GAGVSQTPSNKVTEKGKYVELRCDPISGHTALYWYRQSLGQGPEFLIYFQGTGAADDSGLPNDRFFAVRPEGSVSTLKIQRTERGDSAVYLCASSLTIAQNEQFFGPGTRLTVL.

The chain links TRBV14 to TRBJ1-2; D may be TRBD1 (6 bases). The CDR3 is 19 amino acids. Trimming cost V 0 bases and J 5 bases, with 25 bases left between them. Germline CDR1 and CDR2: SGHDN and FVKESK. CDR3 amino acids: CASSQDVSRRSGVGYGYTF. In DNA form, the CDR3 reads TGTGCCAGCAGCCAAGACGTCTCTCGGCGGTCAGGGGTGGGGTATGGCTACACCTTC.

This chain joins TRBV6-1 and TRBJ2-1, with no clear D. Trimming left V 6 bases short and J 0 bases short, with 12 bases between. The CDR3 runs to 15 residues. Per the germline V gene, CDR1 is MNHNS and CDR2 is SASEGT. The CDR3 region is CASRPNAVSYNEQFF. CDR3 bases: TGTGCCAGCAGACCGAATGCAGTCTCCTACAATGAGCAGTTCTTC.

The table lists this clone with a count of one. V and J are TRBV11-2 and TRBJ2-1, with a tentative D call TRBD2 (7 bases). Germline V lookup: CDR1 SGHAT, CDR2 FQNNGV. The CDR3 length is 16 residues. Trimming shortened V by 2 bases and J by 0 bases, and 11 bases separated the two germline ends. CDR3 bases: TGTGCCAGCAGCTTATGGGCGGGGGCCTCCTACAATGAGCAGTTCTTC. This sequence encodes CASSLWAGASYNEQFF.

This clone was seen more than once but under ten times. This chain uses TRBV7-2 with TRBJ2-7, with TRBD1 as a possible D gene (6 bases). This CDR3 region has 14 residues. In germline, CDR1 is SGHTA, CDR2 FQGNSA. Trimming removed 4 bases from V and 1 base from J, with 11 bases in between. The CDR3 bases are TGTGCCAGCAGCTACGACAGGTTTTCCTACGAGCAGTACTTC. Translation: CASSYDRFSYEQYF. The entire variable domain, with the rest obtained from reference TRBV7-2 and TRBJ2-7, is as follows: GAGVSQSPSNKVTEKGKDVELRCDPISGHTALYWYRQSLGQGLEFLIYFQGNSAPDKSGLPSDRFSAERTGGSVSTLTIQRTQQEDSAVYLCASSYDRFSYEQYFGPGTRLTVT.

The chain employs TRBV5-6 and TRBJ1-5, with 7 bases identical to TRBD1. The trim removed 1 base at V and 7 bases at J, leaving 5 bases unmatched. From germline, CDR1 is SGHDT and CDR2 YYEEEE. CDR3 length: 14 residues. In DNA, the CDR3 is TGTGCCAGCAGCTTGAACAGGGGCCCCCAGCCCCAGCATTTT. Amino acid sequence: CASSLNRGPQPQHF.

The gene calls are TRBV7-9 and TRBJ1-1; D is undetermined. V dropped 5 bases and J dropped 4 bases, with 11 bases sitting between them. The CDR3 loop spans 13 amino acids. Germline CDR1 SEHNR, CDR2 FQNEAQ (reference sequence). This chain's CDR3 is CASSIRELTEAFF. CDR3 DNA: TGTGCCAGCAGCATACGAGAACTCACTGAAGCTTTCTTT.

The rearrangement uses TRBV29-1 and TRBJ1-2, with a tentative D call TRBD1 (6 bases). V was trimmed by 8 bases and J by 6 bases, leaving 13 bases between them. The CDR3 consists of 11 residues. CDR1 SQVTM and CDR2 ANQGSEA come from the germline V gene. CDR3 coding DNA: TGCAGCTCGACAGGATCGGATGGCTACACCTTC. Protein sequence: CSSTGSDGYTF.

In this sample, this clone turned up once. The gene calls are TRBV11-2 and TRBJ1-2; D gene uncertain. This CDR3 is built from 14 residues. Trimming removed 1 base from V and 2 bases from J, with 8 bases in between. Per germline, CDR1 SGHAT and CDR2 FQNNGV. The CDR3 loop is CASSLAPQNYGYTF. The DNA for the CDR3 is TGTGCCAGCAGCTTAGCCCCCCAAAACTATGGCTACACCTTC.

The chain uses TRBV7-2 and TRBJ2-4, with TRBD1 identical over 8 bases. The germline CDR1 and CDR2 sequences are SGHTA and FQGNSA. V shed 4 bases and J 12 bases; nucleotides not matched to a gene: 5. This CDR3 is 12 amino acids long. The CDR3 protein is CASSSDRGSQYF. CDR3 nucleotides: TGTGCCAGCAGCTCCGACAGGGGCAGTCAGTACTTC.

The table lists this clone with a count of one. This chain uses TRBV2 with TRBJ2-1; 10 positions match TRBD1. This CDR3 region has 13 residues. The V segment lost 10 bases and the J segment 4 bases; nucleotides outside the gene matches: 4. Germline V gives CDR1 SNHLY, CDR2 FYNNEI. CDR3 coding DNA: TGTGCCATCCGGGACAGGGGTTACAATGAGCAGTTCTTC. This sequence encodes CAIRDRGYNEQFF.